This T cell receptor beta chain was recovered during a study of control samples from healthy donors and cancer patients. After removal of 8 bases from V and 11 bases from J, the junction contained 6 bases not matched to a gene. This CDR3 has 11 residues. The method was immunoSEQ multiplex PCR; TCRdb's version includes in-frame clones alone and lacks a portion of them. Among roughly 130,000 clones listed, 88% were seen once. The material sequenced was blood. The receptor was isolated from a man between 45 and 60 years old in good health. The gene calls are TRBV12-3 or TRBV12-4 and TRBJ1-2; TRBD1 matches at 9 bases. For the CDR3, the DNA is TGTGCCAGCCGGACAGGGGAAAGGTACACCTTC. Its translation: CASRTGERYTF.